This TCR beta chain was found in a study of T-cell memory formation after mild COVID-19. Whole-study results and caveats: Whereas later expanders leaned CD4+, clones contracting day 15 to 85 showed a balanced CD4/CD8 makeup.

Concerning this clonotype itself: What it recognizes is unknown. Germline and junction disagree at one end, which may indicate a read error.

Per the germline V gene, CDR1 is SGHRS and CDR2 is YFSETQ. The CDR3 contains 14 residues. TCRdb reprocessed the 5' RACE reads via MiXCR and lists one record per CDR3 protein. The repertoire holds approximately 260,000 distinct CDR3 sequences, roughly 17% seen once, with approximately 3.4% in the top ten. The sequence derives from a man aged 18 to 30 who had mild COVID-19 (a few samples of this study predate the infection). Cell type and time point are not known. V usage is TRBV5-1 and J usage is TRBJ1-4; TRBD1 aligns across 10 bases. Sequences were obtained from PBMCs or a T cell subset sorted from them (not recorded which). This CDR3 is CDSRGQGPNEKLFF. The DNA of the CDR3 is TGCGACAGCAGGGGACAGGGGCCTAATGAAAAACTGTTTTTT.